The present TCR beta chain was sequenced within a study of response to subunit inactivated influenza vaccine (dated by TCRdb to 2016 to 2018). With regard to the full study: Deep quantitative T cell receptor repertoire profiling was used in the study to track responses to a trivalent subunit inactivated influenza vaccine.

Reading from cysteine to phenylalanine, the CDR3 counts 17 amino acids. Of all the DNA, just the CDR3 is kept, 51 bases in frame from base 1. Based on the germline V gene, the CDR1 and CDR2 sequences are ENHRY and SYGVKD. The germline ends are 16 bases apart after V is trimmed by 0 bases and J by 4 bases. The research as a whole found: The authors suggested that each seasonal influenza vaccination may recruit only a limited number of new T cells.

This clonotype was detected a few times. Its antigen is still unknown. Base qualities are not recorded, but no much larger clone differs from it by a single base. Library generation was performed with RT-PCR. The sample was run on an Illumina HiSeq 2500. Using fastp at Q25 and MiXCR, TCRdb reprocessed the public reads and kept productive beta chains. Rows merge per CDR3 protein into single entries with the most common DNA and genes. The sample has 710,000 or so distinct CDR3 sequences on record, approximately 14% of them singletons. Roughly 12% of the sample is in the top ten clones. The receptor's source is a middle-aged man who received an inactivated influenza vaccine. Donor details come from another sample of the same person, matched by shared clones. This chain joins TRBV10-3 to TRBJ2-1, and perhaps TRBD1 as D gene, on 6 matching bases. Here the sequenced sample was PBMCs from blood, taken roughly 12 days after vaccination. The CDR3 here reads CAISESTSGQRYNEQFF. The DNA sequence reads TGTGCCATCAGTGAGTCGACGTCAGGACAGAGGTACAATGAGCAGTTCTTC.